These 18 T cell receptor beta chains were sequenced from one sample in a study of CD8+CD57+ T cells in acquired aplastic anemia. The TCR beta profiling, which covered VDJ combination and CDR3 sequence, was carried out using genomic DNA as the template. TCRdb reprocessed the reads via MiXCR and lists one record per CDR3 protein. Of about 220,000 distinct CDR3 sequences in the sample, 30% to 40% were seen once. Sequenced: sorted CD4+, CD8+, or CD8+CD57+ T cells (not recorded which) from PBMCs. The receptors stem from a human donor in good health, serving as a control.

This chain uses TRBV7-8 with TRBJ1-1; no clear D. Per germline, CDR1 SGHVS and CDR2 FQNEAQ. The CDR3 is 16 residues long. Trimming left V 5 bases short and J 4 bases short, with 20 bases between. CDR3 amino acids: CASSQKRAPLGTEAFF. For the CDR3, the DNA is TGTGCCAGCAGCCAAAAACGGGCACCTTTGGGCACTGAAGCTTTCTTT.

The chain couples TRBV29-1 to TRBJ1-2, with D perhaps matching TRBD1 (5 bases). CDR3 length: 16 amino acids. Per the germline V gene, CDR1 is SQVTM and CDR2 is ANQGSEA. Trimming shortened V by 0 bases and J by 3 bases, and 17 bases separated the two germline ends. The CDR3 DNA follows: TGCAGCGTTGAAGATCTAGGGCGGGGGGAGGACTATGGCTACACCTTC. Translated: CSVEDLGRGEDYGYTF.

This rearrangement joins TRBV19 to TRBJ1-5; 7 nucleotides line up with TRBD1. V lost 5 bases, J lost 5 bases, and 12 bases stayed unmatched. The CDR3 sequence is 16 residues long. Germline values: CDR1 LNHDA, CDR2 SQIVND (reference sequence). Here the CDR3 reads CASSANLGTDYQPQHF. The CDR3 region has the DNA TGTGCCAGTAGTGCAAACCTCGGGACAGACTATCAGCCCCAGCATTTT.

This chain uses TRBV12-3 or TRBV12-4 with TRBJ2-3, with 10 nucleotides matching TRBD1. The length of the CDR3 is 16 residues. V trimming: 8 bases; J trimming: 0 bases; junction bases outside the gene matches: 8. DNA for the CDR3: TGTGCCAGCGGGAAGGGACAGGGGATTAGCACAGATACGCAGTATTTT. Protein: CASGKGQGISTDTQYF.

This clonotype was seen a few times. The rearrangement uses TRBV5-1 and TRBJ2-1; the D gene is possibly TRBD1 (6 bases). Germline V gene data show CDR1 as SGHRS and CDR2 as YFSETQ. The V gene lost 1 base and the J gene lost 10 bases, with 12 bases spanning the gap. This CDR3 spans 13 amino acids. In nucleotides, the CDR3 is TGCGCCAGCAGCTTGTTGGGGGCCCGCGAGCAGTTCTTC. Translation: CASSLLGAREQFF.

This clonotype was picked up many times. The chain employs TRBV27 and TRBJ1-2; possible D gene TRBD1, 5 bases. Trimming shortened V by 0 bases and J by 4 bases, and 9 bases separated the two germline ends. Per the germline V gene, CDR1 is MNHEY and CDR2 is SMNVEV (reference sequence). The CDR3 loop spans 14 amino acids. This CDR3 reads CASSLSRDSYGYTF. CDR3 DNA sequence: TGTGCCAGCAGTTTATCCAGGGACTCCTATGGCTACACCTTC.

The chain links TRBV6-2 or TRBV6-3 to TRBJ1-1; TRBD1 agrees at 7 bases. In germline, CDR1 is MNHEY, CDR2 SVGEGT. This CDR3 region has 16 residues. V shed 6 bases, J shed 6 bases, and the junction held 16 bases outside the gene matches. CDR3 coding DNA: TGTGCCAGCAGCTCTGGGCTATTGCAGGGGGAGTCTGAAGCTTTCTTT. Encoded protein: CASSSGLLQGESEAFF.

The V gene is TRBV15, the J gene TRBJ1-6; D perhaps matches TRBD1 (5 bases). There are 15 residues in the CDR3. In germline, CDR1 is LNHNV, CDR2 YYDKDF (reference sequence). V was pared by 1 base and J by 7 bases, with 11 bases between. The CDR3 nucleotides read TGTGCCACCAGCAGAGTTGGGGGGGGGAATTCACCCCTCCACTTT. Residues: CATSRVGGGNSPLHF.

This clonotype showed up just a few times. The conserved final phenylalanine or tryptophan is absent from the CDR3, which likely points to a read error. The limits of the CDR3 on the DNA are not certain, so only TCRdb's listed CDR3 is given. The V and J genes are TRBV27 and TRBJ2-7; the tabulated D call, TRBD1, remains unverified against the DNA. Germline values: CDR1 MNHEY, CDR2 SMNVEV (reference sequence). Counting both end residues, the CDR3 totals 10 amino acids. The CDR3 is CASSFQPRDR.

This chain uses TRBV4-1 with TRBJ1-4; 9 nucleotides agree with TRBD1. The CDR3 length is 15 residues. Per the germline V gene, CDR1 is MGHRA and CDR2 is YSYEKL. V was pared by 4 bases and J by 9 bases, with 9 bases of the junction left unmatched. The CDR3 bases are TGCGCCAGCAGCCCCCCGGGACAGGGTGGGAAAAAACTGTTTTTT. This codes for CASSPPGQGGKKLFF.

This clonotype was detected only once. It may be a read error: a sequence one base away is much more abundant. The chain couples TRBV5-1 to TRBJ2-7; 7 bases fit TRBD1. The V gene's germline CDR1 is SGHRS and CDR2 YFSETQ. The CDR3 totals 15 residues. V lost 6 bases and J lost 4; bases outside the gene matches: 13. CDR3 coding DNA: TGCGCCAGCACCTGCCAGACAGGGTCACGATACGAGCAGTACTTC. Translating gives CASTCQTGSRYEQYF.

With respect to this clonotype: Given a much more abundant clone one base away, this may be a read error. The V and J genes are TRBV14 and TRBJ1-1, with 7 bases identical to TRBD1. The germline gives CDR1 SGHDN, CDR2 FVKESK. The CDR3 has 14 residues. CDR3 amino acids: CPSSRHGDSREAFF. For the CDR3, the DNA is TGTCCCAGCAGCCGGCACGGGGACAGCCGCGAAGCTTTCTTT.

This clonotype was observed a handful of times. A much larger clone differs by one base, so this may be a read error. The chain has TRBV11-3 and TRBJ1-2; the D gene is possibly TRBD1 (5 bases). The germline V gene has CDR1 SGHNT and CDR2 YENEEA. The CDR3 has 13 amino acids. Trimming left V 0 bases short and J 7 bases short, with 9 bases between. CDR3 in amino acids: CASSLEGGCGYTF. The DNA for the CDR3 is TGTGCCAGCAGCTTAGAGGGGGGATGTGGCTACACCTTC.

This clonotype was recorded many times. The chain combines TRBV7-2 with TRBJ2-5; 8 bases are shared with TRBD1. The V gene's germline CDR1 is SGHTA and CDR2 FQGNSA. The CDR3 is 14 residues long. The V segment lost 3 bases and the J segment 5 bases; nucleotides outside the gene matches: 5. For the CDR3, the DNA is TGTGCCAGCAGCTTCAGGGGGCTTAGGGAGACCCAGTACTTC. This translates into CASSFRGLRETQYF.

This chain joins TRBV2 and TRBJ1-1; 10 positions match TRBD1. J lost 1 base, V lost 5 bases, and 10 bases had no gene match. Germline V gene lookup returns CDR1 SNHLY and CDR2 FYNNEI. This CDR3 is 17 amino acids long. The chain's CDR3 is CASSPQGDRGRNTEAFF. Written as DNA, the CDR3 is TGTGCCAGCAGTCCCCAGGGGGACAGGGGTCGGAACACTGAAGCTTTCTTT.

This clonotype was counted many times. DNA of the CDR3: TGTGCCAGCCGGAAAAAAGATTATGGCTACACCTTC. Translation: CASRKKDYGYTF. This chain links TRBV19 with TRBJ1-2; D remains ambiguous. V gave up 9 bases and J gave up 5 bases, with 13 bases separating them. The length of the CDR3 is 12 residues. CDR1 LNHDA and CDR2 SQIVND come from the germline V gene (reference sequence).

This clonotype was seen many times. The CDR3 sequence: CASSLARGKDEQYF. The CDR3 DNA sequence: TGTGCCAGCAGCTTAGCACGGGGAAAGGACGAGCAGTACTTC. The chain uses TRBV7-9 and TRBJ2-7, with a possible D match to TRBD2 (5 bases). This CDR3 region has 14 residues. V was cut by 0 bases and J by 5 bases, with 11 bases left in between. Germline V gives CDR1 SEHNR, CDR2 FQNEAQ (reference sequence).

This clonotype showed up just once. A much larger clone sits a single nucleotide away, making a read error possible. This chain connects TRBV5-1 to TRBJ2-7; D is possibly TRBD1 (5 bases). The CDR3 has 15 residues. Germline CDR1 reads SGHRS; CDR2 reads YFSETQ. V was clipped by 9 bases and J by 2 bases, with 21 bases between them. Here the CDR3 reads CANRPEVTVTYEQYF. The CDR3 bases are TGCGCCAACAGGCCCGAGGTAACGGTTACCTACGAGCAGTACTTC. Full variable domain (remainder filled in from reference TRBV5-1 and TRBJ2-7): KAGVTQTPRYLIKTRGQQVTLSCSPISGHRSVSWYQQTPGQGLQFLFEYFSETQRNKGNFPGRFSGRQFSNSRSEMNVSTLELGDSALYLCANRPEVTVTYEQYFGPGTRLTVT.